Sequencing of this T cell receptor beta chain was carried out in a study of blood T cell repertoires in COVID-19. Overall study context: PBMCs, B-cell-depleted T cells, or T cells provided the cDNA or gDNA that made up the material.

TCRdb's table, derived via immunoSEQ multiplex PCR, lists solely in-frame clones and lacks some. The sample comprises roughly 150,000 clones, almost 85% of which are singletons, and 2.5% to 3% rests with the top ten. This clone was counted a few times. Germline-derived CDR1 and CDR2 are LGHDT and YNNKEL (reference sequence). The V end was cut by 1 base, the J end by 3 bases, with 13 bases between. The CDR3 loop spans 15 amino acids. The chain couples TRBV3-1 (or the pseudogene TRBV3-2) to TRBJ2-7; the D gene is possibly TRBD1 (5 bases). The source is a woman older than 75 with COVID-19, enrolled during active disease. Sequencing was carried out using peripheral blood. DNA for the CDR3: TGTGCCAGCAGCCAAGGGACACAGAGATTCTACGAGCAGTACTTC. This encodes CASSQGTQRFYEQYF.